These T cell receptor beta chains were read from a single sample in a study of blood T cell repertoires in COVID-19. Method: immunoSEQ multiplex PCR; TCRdb's copy keeps in-frame clones and lacks some. The repertoire holds around 110,000 clones, with approximately 82% as singletons. The sample comprised peripheral blood. The source of these receptors is a man in his 70s with active or convalescent COVID-19. Each CDR3 is given with its conserved first and last residue. D genes are given only for firm matches. Clone size, where shown, is once, few, many, or a class for clones that have expanded.

cdr3_aa cdr3_nt clone_size j_call v_call d_call
CASSLLGTGVSYEQYF TGTGCCAGCAGTCTCCTCGGGACAGGGGTTTCCTACGAGCAGTACTTC NA TRBJ2-7 TRBV27 TRBD1
CASSQDRGSGYEQYF TGCGCCAGCAGCCAAGACCGAGGTAGCGGCTACGAGCAGTACTTC medium-sized TRBJ2-7 TRBV4-3 NA
CASSGQGRTYGYTF TGTGCCAGCAGCGGACAGGGGAGGACTTATGGCTACACCTTC NA TRBJ1-2 TRBV28 TRBD1
CSVEDQKGYGYTF TGCAGCGTTGAAGATCAAAAGGGGTATGGCTACACCTTC NA TRBJ1-2 TRBV29-1 NA
CASTGLAGVAYF TGTGCCAGCACCGGACTAGCGGGAGTCGCGTACTTC NA TRBJ2-7 TRBV2 TRBD2
CASSDRGGGSNQPQHF TGTGCCAGCAGCGACAGGGGTGGGGGCAGCAATCAGCCCCAGCATTTT NA TRBJ1-5 TRBV7-6 TRBD1
CAMRGGAGNQPQHF TGTGCCATGCGAGGGGGCGCGGGCAATCAGCCCCAGCATTTT NA TRBJ1-5 TRBV2 TRBD1
CASNTGTGAAKLFF TGTGCCAGCAATACCGGGACAGGGGCGGCAAAACTGTTTTTT NA TRBJ1-4 TRBV2 TRBD1
CASSVQGPGANVLTF TGTGCCAGCAGCGTACAGGGACCTGGGGCCAACGTCCTGACTTTC NA TRBJ2-6 TRBV2 NA
CATSRGGGEQYF TGTGCCACCAGCAGAGGGGGGGGCGAGCAGTACTTC NA TRBJ2-7 TRBV15 TRBD2
CASSPPGGETYNEQFF TGTGCCAGCAGCCCCCCGGGCGGGGAGACCTACAATGAGCAGTTCTTC NA TRBJ2-1 TRBV5-6 NA
CASSQGASGSNEQFF TGTGCCAGCAGCCAAGGGGCTAGCGGGAGCAATGAGCAGTTCTTC NA TRBJ2-1 TRBV3-1/TRBV3-2 TRBD2
CASSSYRGEAFF TGTGCCAGCAGCTCTTACAGGGGGGAAGCTTTCTTT NA TRBJ1-1 TRBV11-2 TRBD1
CSVEVAYEQYF TGCAGCGTTGAAGTAGCGTACGAGCAGTACTTC NA TRBJ2-7 TRBV29-1 NA
CASRQIGESPLHF TGTGCCAGCAGACAGATAGGGGAATCACCCCTCCACTTT NA TRBJ1-6 TRBV7-9 NA
CASSPAEVLSGNTIYF TGTGCCAGCTCACCGGCGGAAGTTCTCTCTGGAAACACCATATATTTT NA TRBJ1-3 TRBV18 NA
CASSLSGGGETQYF TGCGCCAGCAGCTTGTCAGGGGGCGGTGAGACCCAGTACTTC NA TRBJ2-5 TRBV5-1 TRBD1
CASSVQGAGTEAFF TGTGCCAGTAGTGTACAGGGGGCGGGGACTGAAGCTTTCTTT NA TRBJ1-1 TRBV19 TRBD1
CASSLAYSVQFF TGTGCCAGCAGCTTAGCTTACTCCGTTCAGTTCTTC NA TRBJ2-1 TRBV7-2 NA
CASSSPTNEKLFF TGTGCCAGCAGCTCCCCGACAAATGAAAAACTGTTTTTT NA TRBJ1-4 TRBV5-5 NA
CASSSDRNQPQHF TGTGCCAGCAGCTCCGACAGGAACCAGCCCCAGCATTTT NA TRBJ1-5 TRBV11-2 NA
CSVRDRGPTDTQYF TGCAGCGTTCGGGACAGGGGACCCACAGATACGCAGTATTTT few TRBJ2-3 TRBV29-1 TRBD1
CASSVEGGSYYGYTF TGTGCCAGCAGCGTAGAAGGAGGGAGTTATTATGGCTACACCTTC few TRBJ1-2 TRBV9 NA
CASSNDGDRGFQAGNTIYF TGTGCCAGCAGCAACGATGGGGACAGGGGGTTTCAAGCTGGAAACACCATATATTTT once TRBJ1-3 TRBV21-1 NA
CASSLSWPGGTQYF TGTGCCAGCAGTTTATCGTGGCCCGGAGGGACCCAGTACTTC NA TRBJ2-5 TRBV27 NA
CASSDRANYGYTF TGTGCCAGCAGTGACAGGGCTAACTATGGCTACACCTTC NA TRBJ1-2 TRBV27 TRBD1
CASSQGTSTALGNQPQHF TGTGCCAGCAGCCAAGGGACCTCGACAGCTTTGGGCAATCAGCCCCAGCATTTT NA TRBJ1-5 TRBV4-2 NA
CASSKRGNNEQFF TGTGCCAGCAGCAAGCGGGGTAACAATGAGCAGTTCTTC NA TRBJ2-1 TRBV6-2/TRBV6-3 TRBD2
CASSMGGASNQPQHF TGTGCCAGTAGTATGGGAGGGGCTTCCAATCAGCCCCAGCATTTT NA TRBJ1-5 TRBV19 NA
CASSLESGNTEAFF TGCGCCAGCAGCTTGGAGTCAGGGAACACTGAAGCTTTCTTT NA TRBJ1-1 TRBV5-1 NA
CASSPNKSRREGTDTQYF TGTGCCAGCAGCCCGAATAAGTCAAGGCGGGAGGGCACAGATACGCAGTATTTT NA TRBJ2-3 TRBV11-2 TRBD2
CASSLPGINEQFF TGTGCCAGCAGTTTGCCAGGAATCAATGAGCAGTTCTTC NA TRBJ2-1 TRBV28 NA
CASTPIAGKNYNEQFF TGTGCCAGCACCCCGATAGCGGGAAAGAACTACAATGAGCAGTTCTTC NA TRBJ2-1 TRBV7-2 TRBD2
CASSVLAGALTDTQYF TGTGCCAGCAGCGTTCTAGCGGGAGCACTCACAGATACGCAGTATTTT NA TRBJ2-3 TRBV9 TRBD2
CASSPPGAFEKLFF TGTGCCAGCTCACCACCGGGGGCCTTTGAAAAACTGTTTTTT NA TRBJ1-4 TRBV18 NA
CASSLREAEAFF TGTGCCAGCAGCTTACGCGAGGCTGAAGCTTTCTTT NA TRBJ1-1 TRBV11-3 NA
CASSLRSGGGQPQHF TGCGCCAGCAGCTTGCGATCGGGGGGCGGTCAGCCCCAGCATTTT NA TRBJ1-5 TRBV5-1 NA
CASSYAGFVQYF TGTGCCAGCAGTTACGCAGGTTTCGTTCAGTACTTC NA TRBJ2-4 TRBV6-2/TRBV6-3 NA
CASSLESHSGNTIYF TGTGCCAGCAGCTTAGAGTCACACTCTGGAAACACCATATATTTT NA TRBJ1-3 TRBV13 NA
CASSEDRYSNQPQHF TGTGCCAGCTCAGAAGACAGATATAGCAATCAGCCCCAGCATTTT NA TRBJ1-5 TRBV18 NA
CASSRVEGYDDYTF TGTGCCAGCAGCCGGGTAGAGGGTTACGATGACTACACCTTC NA TRBJ1-2 TRBV5-4 NA
CASRGRYGYTF TGTGCCAGCAGAGGGAGGTATGGCTACACCTTC NA TRBJ1-2 TRBV6-5 NA
CASSLASGQGATYGYTF TGTGCCAGCAGCTTGGCCTCAGGGCAGGGGGCAACCTATGGCTACACCTTC NA TRBJ1-2 TRBV5-6 TRBD1
CASSATGVETQYF TGTGCCAGCTCAGCGACAGGGGTAGAGACCCAGTACTTC NA TRBJ2-5 TRBV18 TRBD1
CASSRLAGGYNEQFF TGTGCCAGCAGCCGACTAGCGGGAGGCTACAATGAGCAGTTCTTC NA TRBJ2-1 TRBV9 TRBD2
CASSRQGLGNTEAFF TGTGCCAGCTCACGACAGGGTTTAGGGAACACTGAAGCTTTCTTT few TRBJ1-1 TRBV18 TRBD1
CASSQGGASYNEQFF TGTGCCAGCAGCCAAGGAGGGGCATCCTACAATGAGCAGTTCTTC few TRBJ2-1 TRBV9 NA
CASSTLDSFRTEAFF TGTGCCAGTAGTACTCTCGACAGTTTCCGCACTGAAGCTTTCTTT NA TRBJ1-1 TRBV19 NA
CASSLDAAGGQETQYF TGCGCCAGCAGCTTGGATGCGGCGGGGGGGCAAGAGACCCAGTACTTC once TRBJ2-5 TRBV5-1 TRBD2
CASSAADRGANYGYTF TGTGCCAGCAGCGCAGCGGACAGGGGAGCTAACTATGGCTACACCTTC NA TRBJ1-2 TRBV9 TRBD1